A single sample gave rise to the 18 T cell receptor beta chains below, sequenced in a study of metastatic and nonmetastatic thyroid tumors. Using MiXCR, TCRdb reanalyzed the PCR reads. The repertoire holds tens of thousands of clones, with 20% as singletons. All patients reached thyroid surgery having received no treatment beforehand. Sequencing was carried out using blood. These receptors came from a female donor with papillary thyroid cancer or a benign thyroid nodule (not recorded which). Some clones in this sample may be carry-over from other donors' samples.

The chain has TRBV11-2 and TRBJ2-1; D may be TRBD2 (6 bases). V gave up 1 base and J gave up 4 bases, with 17 bases separating them. This CDR3 is 17 amino acids long. Looked up from germline, CDR1 is SGHAT and CDR2 is FQNNGV. The CDR3 is CASSLGRGGSGYNEQFF. The CDR3, as DNA: TGTGCCAGCAGCTTAGGGAGGGGTGGTAGCGGTTACAATGAGCAGTTCTTC.

This clone was detected ten times or more. The chain combines TRBV5-1 with TRBJ2-2; TRBD2 aligns across 14 bases. Losses at the gene ends were 4 bases for V and 7 bases for J; bases not matched to a gene: 24. The CDR3 contains 22 residues. In germline, CDR1 is SGHRS, CDR2 YFSETQ. The CDR3 DNA reads TGCGCCAGCAGCCCCGGAAGTGGGGGACTAGCGGGAGTCTCGCATCGGGTCGGGGAGCTGTTTTTT. This codes for CASSPGSGGLAGVSHRVGELFF.

In its sample, this clone was seen a few times. V is TRBV6-1 and J is TRBJ1-5; a possible D gene is TRBD1 (5 bases). The CDR3 is made up of 14 amino acids. V shed 7 bases and J shed 11 bases, with 21 bases lying between them. Germline lookup yields CDR1 MNHNS and CDR2 SASEGT. The DNA for the CDR3 is TGTGCCAGCACTCTCACGGAGGGGACTGAGACCCAGCATTTT. This gives the protein CASTLTEGTETQHF.

The table lists this clone with many counts. The chain employs TRBV4-1 and TRBJ1-1; a possible D gene is TRBD1 (5 bases). CDR3 length: 15 residues. V lost 4 bases to trimming and J lost 1 base, with 13 bases between them. Germline CDR1 MGHRA, CDR2 YSYEKL. For the CDR3, the DNA is TGCGCCAGCAGCCCCACGGTCCAGGGGAACACTGAAGCTTTCTTT. Its translation: CASSPTVQGNTEAFF.

Relative to its sample, this clone is medium-sized. The CDR3 DNA reads as TGTGCCACCCGCCTCGGAACTCCCCAAGCCTACGAGCAGTACTTC. This codes for CATRLGTPQAYEQYF. V is TRBV27 and J is TRBJ2-7, with no clear D. This CDR3 region has 15 residues. The V end was cut by 10 bases, the J end by 2 bases, with 21 bases between. Germline V CDR1 and CDR2: MNHEY, SMNVEV (reference sequence).

Ten or more counts support this clone. This chain links TRBV6-1 with TRBJ1-5; no definite D call. Germline CDR1 is MNHNS and CDR2 is SASEGT. The CDR3 has 14 residues. Between the trimmed V and J ends, which lost 2 bases and 3 bases, there was a span of 8 bases. CDR3 in amino acids: CASSEWGSNQPQHF. The DNA of the CDR3 is TGTGCCAGCAGTGAATGGGGTTCCAATCAGCCCCAGCATTTT.

V usage is TRBV6-5 and J usage is TRBJ2-2; TRBD1 agrees at 10 bases. V lost 0 bases, J lost 7 bases, and 5 bases stayed unmatched. The CDR3 contains 16 residues. The germline V gene has CDR1 MNHEY and CDR2 SVGAGI. CDR3 region: CASSYSGQGLGGELFF. Written as DNA, the CDR3 is TGTGCCAGCAGTTACTCGGGACAGGGGTTGGGCGGGGAGCTGTTTTTT.

The table lists this clone with many counts. This chain links TRBV2 with TRBJ2-1; D perhaps matches TRBD2 (5 bases). The germline gives CDR1 SNHLY, CDR2 FYNNEI. The CDR3 covers 17 residues. V dropped 3 bases and J dropped 0 bases, with 15 bases sitting between them. The chain's CDR3 is CASSELGLGVSYNEQFF. The CDR3 DNA follows: TGTGCCAGCAGTGAGCTGGGTCTGGGAGTCTCCTACAATGAGCAGTTCTTC.

V is TRBV6-1 and J is TRBJ2-3; 10 nucleotides align to TRBD2. Looked up from germline, CDR1 is MNHNS and CDR2 is SASEGT. Unmatched junction bases numbered 7, after V lost 4 bases and J lost 0 bases. The CDR3 totals 17 residues. DNA of the CDR3: TGTGCCAGCAGTGGAACCCAGCGGGAGGGGAGCACAGATACGCAGTATTTT. Translated: CASSGTQREGSTDTQYF.

This clone has a count of ten or more. The rearrangement joins TRBV2 to TRBJ1-2, with D perhaps TRBD1 (5 bases). Trimming pared 6 bases from V and 5 bases from J, leaving 13 bases between. Germline-derived CDR1 and CDR2 are SNHLY and FYNNEI. This CDR3 region has 13 residues. CDR3 DNA: TGTGCCAGCAGCACCGGGACGGATTATGGCTACACCTTC. This sequence encodes CASSTGTDYGYTF.

This clone was seen only a few times. V and J are TRBV5-6 and TRBJ2-7; tentatively, D is TRBD1 (6 bases). The V end lost 1 base, the J end lost 0 bases, and 11 bases lay between the germline ends. Germline CDR1 reads SGHDT; CDR2 reads YYEEEE. The CDR3 spans 15 residues. The CDR3, as DNA: TGTGCCAGCAGCTTGATAGGGGGATTCTCCTACGAGCAGTACTTC. Translated: CASSLIGGFSYEQYF.

Judged by abundance, this clone is medium-sized. This chain links TRBV6-1 with TRBJ2-5; D may be TRBD1 or TRBD2 (5 bases each). Germline V gene lookup returns CDR1 MNHNS and CDR2 SASEGT. The CDR3 consists of 13 residues. The V gene lost 9 bases and the J gene lost 4 bases, with 15 bases spanning the gap. CDR3 protein: CASTRVGGETQYF. CDR3 nucleotides: TGTGCCAGTACTCGGGTTGGGGGAGAGACCCAGTACTTC.

As concerns this clone: It may be a read error: a sequence one base away is much more abundant. In the same sample, other DNA sequences code for this CDR3. CDR3 sequence: CASSRQGPATQYF. The DNA for the CDR3 is TGTGCCAGCAGCCGACAGGGGCCAGCAACGCAGTATTTT. The J gene is TRBJ2-3, the V gene TRBV5-6, with TRBD1 identical over 8 bases. V shed 4 bases and J 9 bases; nucleotides not matched to a gene: 7. The length of the CDR3 is 13 residues. Germline values: CDR1 SGHDT, CDR2 YYEEEE.

V and J are TRBV5-1 and TRBJ2-3; 11 bases are shared with TRBD2. Per germline, CDR1 SGHRS and CDR2 YFSETQ. The junction had 10 bases not matched to a gene; V was cut back by 4 bases and J by 3 bases. The CDR3 covers 17 residues. The CDR3, as DNA: TGCGCCAGCAGCCCCGGATCTCTAGCGGGAGGAACAGATACGCAGTATTTT. Protein product: CASSPGSLAGGTDTQYF.

This clone was picked up many times. The rearrangement uses TRBV24-1 and TRBJ2-1, with 7 bases identical to TRBD2. Germline assignment: CDR1 KGHDR and CDR2 SFDVKD. Germline trimming cut 7 bases from V and 7 bases from J; bases unmatched to any gene: 12. The CDR3 length is 15 residues. The chain's CDR3 is CATSPQAGARNEQFF. Here the CDR3 DNA reads TGTGCCACCAGCCCGCAGGCGGGAGCAAGGAATGAGCAGTTCTTC.

At least ten counts were recorded for this clone. This chain joins TRBV3-1 and TRBJ2-7; 7 nucleotides align to TRBD1. The CDR3 loop spans 13 amino acids. Trimming removed 4 bases from V and 0 bases from J; junction bases left unmatched: 0. Germline lookup yields CDR1 LGHDT and CDR2 YNNKEL (reference sequence). The CDR3 protein is CASSRDSSYEQYF. CDR3 nucleotides: TGTGCCAGCAGCCGGGACAGCTCCTACGAGCAGTACTTC.

Note on this clone: The junction departs from germline at one end; a sequencing error may be responsible. This chain connects TRBV6-4 to TRBJ1-5; weak D call: TRBD1 (6 bases). Germline-derived CDR1 and CDR2 are MRHNA and SNTAGT. The CDR3 totals 15 residues. CDR3 DNA sequence: TGTGGCAGCAGTGACGAGGGGCAGGGGACTCAGCCCAAGCATTTT. Translated, it gives CGSSDEGQGTQPKHF.

This clone was seen ten or more times. The chain links TRBV6-2 or TRBV6-3 to TRBJ1-5; D might be TRBD1 (6 bases). V lost 5 bases and J 1 base, leaving 9 bases between the germline ends. The CDR3 spans 14 residues. CDR1 MNHEY and CDR2 SVGEGT come from the germline V gene. CDR3 sequence (DNA): TGTGCCAGCAGTCGGACAGCGAGCAATCAGCCCCAGCATTTT. It codes for CASSRTASNQPQHF.